The rows below give T cell receptor beta chains drawn from one sample of a study of T-cell reconstitution after alpha-beta-depleted transplantation in children. One entry per CDR3 protein, called by TCRdb with MiXCR from the PCR reads. The repertoire includes around 420,000 distinct CDR3 sequences, roughly 15% of them detected once, and around 28% sits in the top ten. The source material was PBMCs, mostly from graft donor cells, sampled 360 days after TCRalphabeta/CD19-depleted stem cell transplant. These receptors were collected from a boy under two years old who had a stem cell transplant for Wiskott-Aldrich syndrome, so the T cells may come from the graft donor. CDR3s include the opening cysteine and the closing phenylalanine or tryptophan. D genes are given only for firm matches. Clone size is shown for a subset of rows, as once, few, many or a class of expanded clone.

DNA: TGTGCCTGCAGTTCCGTCCCGGGGCGGGGGCCCATTGACATTCAGTACTTC
CDR3: CACSSVPGRGPIDIQYF
J: TRBJ2-4
D: NA
size: NA
V: TRBV6-5

DNA: TGCAGCGTTGCCCCCTGGACGGGTCGGGAGCAGTACTTC
CDR3: CSVAPWTGREQYF
J: TRBJ2-7
D: NA
size: few
V: TRBV29-1

DNA: TGCAGCGTTGTGAGGGGGCCGGATACGCAGTATTTT
CDR3: CSVVRGPDTQYF
J: TRBJ2-3
D: TRBD1
size: many
V: TRBV29-1

DNA: TGCAGCGTTGGGACCCGACAGGGGATCCAGGAGACCCAGTACTTC
CDR3: CSVGTRQGIQETQYF
J: TRBJ2-5
D: TRBD1
size: NA
V: TRBV29-1

DNA: TGTGCCAGCAGCTCCGGAGAGCCGGGCGCCAAAAACATTCAGTACTTC
CDR3: CASSSGEPGAKNIQYF
J: TRBJ2-4
D: NA
size: NA
V: TRBV5-5

DNA: TGCGCCAGCAGCTTGGTAGGTAGCGGGGGCCTCTCCTACAATGAGCAGTTCTTC
CDR3: CASSLVGSGGLSYNEQFF
J: TRBJ2-1
D: TRBD2
size: few
V: TRBV5-1

DNA: TGTGCCATCAGTCGACAGGGAGTGAACACTGAAGCTTTCTTT
CDR3: CAISRQGVNTEAFF
J: TRBJ1-1
D: TRBD1
size: NA
V: TRBV10-3

DNA: TGTGCCAGCAGCCTCCGAGGGGGAGGTACGGGTTACGAGCAGTACTTC
CDR3: CASSLRGGGTGYEQYF
J: TRBJ2-7
D: NA
size: few
V: TRBV13

DNA: TGTGCCAGCAGTTACGGGGTGCCCTCTACATCATATTTCTTC
CDR3: CASSYGVPSTSYFF
J: TRBJ2-1
D: NA
size: few
V: TRBV6-5

DNA: TGTGCCAGCAGCAAGGGACAGGGGGAAAGTCAGCCCCAGCATTTT
CDR3: CASSKGQGESQPQHF
J: TRBJ1-5
D: TRBD1
size: NA
V: TRBV7-8

DNA: TGTGCCACTGGACAGGGCGCATACGAGCAGTACTTC
CDR3: CATGQGAYEQYF
J: TRBJ2-7
D: TRBD1
size: many
V: TRBV10-3

DNA: TGCGCCAGCAGCCAAGGATGGGAGACAGAGATGAACACTGAAGCTTTCTTT
CDR3: CASSQGWETEMNTEAFF
J: TRBJ1-1
D: NA
size: NA
V: TRBV4-3

DNA: TGTGCCAGCAGCTTAGTGGGGATGCAGGGCGAGCAGTACTTC
CDR3: CASSLVGMQGEQYF
J: TRBJ2-7
D: NA
size: NA
V: TRBV7-2

DNA: TGCGCCAGCAGCCAAGCCCCAGCTCCACACACAGGGAACAACTACGAGCAGTACTTC
CDR3: CASSQAPAPHTGNNYEQYF
J: TRBJ2-7
D: NA
size: few
V: TRBV4-1

DNA: TGCGCCAGCAGCTTGATGGTAGCGGGAGCGAATGAGCAGTTCTTC
CDR3: CASSLMVAGANEQFF
J: TRBJ2-1
D: TRBD2
size: few
V: TRBV5-1

DNA: TGTGCCAGCAGCTTAGCTTTGGGGCAGAGCTCCTACGAGCAGTACTTC
CDR3: CASSLALGQSSYEQYF
J: TRBJ2-7
D: NA
size: many
V: TRBV7-9